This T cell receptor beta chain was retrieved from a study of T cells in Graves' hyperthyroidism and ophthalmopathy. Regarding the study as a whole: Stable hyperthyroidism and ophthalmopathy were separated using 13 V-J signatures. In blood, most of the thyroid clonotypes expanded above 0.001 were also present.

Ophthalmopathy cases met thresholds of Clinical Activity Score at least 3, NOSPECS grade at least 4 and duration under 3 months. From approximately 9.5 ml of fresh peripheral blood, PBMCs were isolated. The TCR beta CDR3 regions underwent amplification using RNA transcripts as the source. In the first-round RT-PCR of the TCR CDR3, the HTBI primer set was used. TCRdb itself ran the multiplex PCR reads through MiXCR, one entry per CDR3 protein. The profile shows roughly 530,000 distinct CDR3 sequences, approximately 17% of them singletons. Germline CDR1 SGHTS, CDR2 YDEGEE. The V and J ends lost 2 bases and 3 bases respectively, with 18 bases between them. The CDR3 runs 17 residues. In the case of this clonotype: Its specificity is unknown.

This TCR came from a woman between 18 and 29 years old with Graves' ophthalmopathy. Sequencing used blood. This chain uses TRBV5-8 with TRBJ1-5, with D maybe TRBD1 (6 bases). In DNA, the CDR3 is TGTGCCAGCAGCTTCGCCCGACAGGCCCTTTCCAATCAGCCCCAGCATTTT. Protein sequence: CASSFARQALSNQPQHF.